This TCR beta chain was documented in a study of T cell repertoires in cytomegalovirus infection. The CDR3 runs 14 residues. Trimming pared 6 bases from V and 0 bases from J, leaving 11 bases between. Germline V CDR1 and CDR2: SEHNR, FQNEAQ (reference sequence). TCRdb itself ran the reads through MiXCR, one entry per CDR3 protein. The data show approximately 750,000 distinct CDR3 sequences, about 40% seen once. This clonotype was sampled from a human donor in good health (CMV status not recorded). Some clones in this sample may be carry-over from other donors' samples. J is TRBJ1-1 and V is TRBV7-9; no definite D call. Sequences were obtained from PBMCs. The CDR3 DNA is TGTGCCAGCAGATCACACGCAATGAACACTGAAGCTTTCTTT. Its protein product is CASRSHAMNTEAFF.